This T cell receptor beta chain derives from a study of cytomegalovirus exposure and HLA in healthy donors. This clone has a single count. 60 Vbeta and 13 Jbeta primers were used in PCR. Only in-frame clones appear in the TCRdb table, and some are missing; sequencing was by immunoSEQ multiplex PCR. This sample has about 150,000 clones, with approximately 75% found just once. The V end lost 10 bases, the J end lost 3 bases, and 25 bases lay between the germline ends. There are 17 residues in the CDR3. The V call is TRBV6-7, the J call TRBJ1-3; D possibly corresponds to TRBD1 (5 bases). TRBV6-7 is flagged as an ORF with uncertain function. Sequencing was carried out using PBMCs. This TCR came from a man aged 18-30 years in good health and CMV-seronegative. This chain's CDR3 is CAIHPTGGGFRGNTIYF. In DNA form, the CDR3 reads TGTGCCATACACCCAACGGGGGGGGGATTTCGTGGAAACACCATATATTTT.